A single sample gave rise to the 2 T cell receptor beta chains below, sequenced in a study of blood T cells in healthy people across ages. Using a J-beta primer mix together with a sample-barcoded 5' primer, a second PCR was run for roughly 7 to 12 cycles. TCRdb processed the 5' RACE reads anew with MiXCR; each CDR3 protein has one entry. The table shows 540,000 or so distinct CDR3 sequences, with more than 20% occurring only once. These data were also reused for a study on T cells of mothers and their children.

Sequencing was done on a sample of blood. The receptors originated from a boy aged 10-17 years in good health.

For this clonotype: A much larger clone sits a single nucleotide away, making a read error possible. The chain joins TRBV3-1 to TRBJ2-7; no clear D gene. Germline lookup yields CDR1 LGHDT and CDR2 YNNKEL (reference sequence). The CDR3 extends over 12 amino acids. The CDR3 spells CASSQVNYDQYF. DNA for the CDR3: TGTGCCAGCAGCCAGGTAAACTACGACCAGTACTTC.

The V and J genes are TRBV6-1 and TRBJ2-4; 7 bases fit TRBD1. The CDR3 runs 19 residues. Germline loops: CDR1 MNHNS, CDR2 SASEGT. The V and J ends lost 2 bases and 5 bases, in that order; junction bases with no gene match: 18. In nucleotides, the CDR3 is TGTGCCAGCAGTGAAAGAGGGAGTACGACAGGGCTTGCAGAAAACATTCAGTACTTC. It yields the protein CASSERGSTTGLAENIQYF.